The 15 T cell receptor beta chains listed next were all sequenced from one sample in a study of T cells in Graves' hyperthyroidism and ophthalmopathy. From RNA transcripts, TCR beta CDR3 regions were amplified. The TCR CDR3 first-round RT-PCR relied on the HTBI primer set. TCRdb re-derived calls from the multiplex PCR reads in MiXCR, one entry per CDR3 protein. The sample holds hundreds of thousands of distinct CDR3 sequences, 12% to 15% seen once. The sample was blood. The receptors come from a young woman with Graves' hyperthyroidism.

This clonotype was picked up a small number of times. This sequence joins TRBV15 and TRBJ2-7; D not certain. The V and J ends lost 0 bases and 3 bases respectively, with 9 bases between them. Germline CDR1 reads LNHNV; CDR2 reads YYDKDF (reference sequence). The CDR3 sequence is 14 residues long. The CDR3 loop is CATSRDLTLYEQYF. The CDR3 DNA reads TGTGCCACCAGCAGAGATCTTACTCTCTACGAGCAGTACTTC.

This clonotype was counted only a few times. This chain connects TRBV6-2 or TRBV6-3 to TRBJ2-1, with 8 positions matching TRBD2. Losses at the gene ends were 2 bases for V and 7 bases for J; bases not matched to a gene: 4. This CDR3 contains 14 residues. Germline CDR1 MNHEY, CDR2 SVGEGT. The CDR3 loop reads CASSYVLAANEQFF. CDR3 nucleotide sequence: TGTGCCAGCAGTTACGTACTAGCGGCTAATGAGCAGTTCTTC.

This chain links TRBV29-1 with TRBJ2-1; 10 nucleotides agree with TRBD2. The CDR3 length is 18 residues. CDR1 and CDR2 from the germline V gene are SQVTM and ANQGSEA. V shed 3 bases, J shed 3 bases, and the junction held 14 bases outside the gene matches. For the CDR3, the DNA is TGCAGCGTTGACCCTCTGACGAGCGGGAGGGGAGTCTACAATGAGCAGTTCTTC. It translates to CSVDPLTSGRGVYNEQFF.

This clonotype has at least ten counts. The V gene is TRBV7-3, the J gene TRBJ2-5; 9 bases fit TRBD2. Germline trimming cut 2 bases from V and 1 base from J; bases unmatched to any gene: 5. Germline V gives CDR1 SGHTA, CDR2 FQGTGA. This CDR3 comprises 16 residues. The CDR3 loop reads CASSLGVSGGQETQYF. CDR3 nucleotide sequence: TGTGCCAGCAGCTTAGGTGTTAGCGGGGGCCAAGAGACCCAGTACTTC.

This chain joins TRBV13 and TRBJ2-7, with TRBD2 identical over 14 bases. Germline V lookup: CDR1 PRHDT, CDR2 FYEKMQ (reference sequence). There are 16 residues in the CDR3. J was trimmed by 6 bases and V by 0 bases; bases with no gene match: 4. This CDR3 reads CASSLGGLAGAGEQYF. The CDR3 DNA follows: TGTGCCAGCAGCTTAGGGGGACTAGCGGGAGCGGGCGAGCAGTACTTC.

As concerns this clonotype: This may be a read error, as it is one base from a much larger clone. The chain recombines TRBV2 with TRBJ2-7, with D uncertain. Germline CDR1 and CDR2: SNHLY and FYNNEI. The CDR3 length is 11 residues. DNA of the CDR3: TGTGCCAGCAGTGATCCCAACGAGCGGTACTTC. It yields the protein CASSDPNERYF.

At least ten counts were recorded for this clonotype. V gene TRBV28 combines with J gene TRBJ1-1; 7 bases fit TRBD1. Germline-derived CDR1 and CDR2 are MDHEN and SYDVKM. V lost 6 bases, J lost 5 bases, and 6 bases stayed unmatched. The CDR3 is 13 amino acids. CDR3 in DNA: TGTGCCAGCAGACGACAGGGAAGGACTGAAGCTTTCTTT. Amino acids: CASRRQGRTEAFF. The entire variable domain, with the rest obtained from reference TRBV28 and TRBJ1-1, is as follows: DVKVTQSSRYLVKRTGEKVFLECVQDMDHENMFWYRQDPGLGLRLIYFSYDVKMKEKGDIPEGYSVSREKKERFSLILESASTNQTSMYLCASRRQGRTEAFFGQGTRLTVV.

The chain joins TRBV7-9 to TRBJ1-1; D uncertain. There are 15 residues in the CDR3. Germline lookup yields CDR1 SEHNR and CDR2 FQNEAQ (reference sequence). The V gene lost 2 bases and the J gene lost 3 bases, with 13 bases spanning the gap. The CDR3 is CASSLYPGMDTEAFF. CDR3 sequence (DNA): TGTGCCAGCAGCTTATACCCCGGCATGGACACTGAAGCTTTCTTT.

The sample holds many counts of this clonotype. This chain joins TRBV18 and TRBJ2-7; D is undetermined. With 0 bases removed from V and 0 bases from J, the gap between germline ends came to 9 bases. Germline CDR1 and CDR2: KGHSH and LQKENI. The CDR3 extends over 15 amino acids. Here the CDR3 DNA reads TGTGCCAGCTCACCACCGTCAATCAACTCCTACGAGCAGTACTTC. Protein sequence: CASSPPSINSYEQYF.

This chain connects TRBV11-2 to TRBJ2-7; 11 positions agree with TRBD2. The V gene's germline CDR1 is SGHAT and CDR2 FQNNGV. The CDR3 covers 15 residues. Trimming removed 6 bases from V and 4 bases from J; junction bases left unmatched: 8. The CDR3 here is CASRSLAGAVYEQYF. The CDR3 DNA is TGTGCCAGCAGGTCACTAGCGGGAGCTGTATACGAGCAGTACTTC.

The chain is built from TRBV6-1 and TRBJ2-5, with D uncertain. This CDR3 has 14 residues. The germline gives CDR1 MNHNS, CDR2 SASEGT. Trimming stripped 8 bases from V and 1 base from J, with 14 bases between. CDR3: CASSGGALQETQYF. CDR3 nucleotides: TGTGCCAGCTCAGGTGGTGCCCTCCAAGAGACCCAGTACTTC.

This chain connects TRBV27 to TRBJ1-4; 7 nucleotides line up with TRBD1. Germline V lookup: CDR1 MNHEY, CDR2 SMNVEV (reference sequence). V shed 1 base, J shed 2 bases, and the junction held 25 bases outside the gene matches. The CDR3 runs to 23 residues. CDR3 DNA sequence: TGTGCCAGCAGTTTATATTGGGAGAGGGAGAGGGGGCGAATGTACCGCACTAATGAAAAACTGTTTTTT. This codes for CASSLYWERERGRMYRTNEKLFF.

This clonotype was counted many times. The J gene is TRBJ2-5, the V gene TRBV7-2, with 9 bases lining up with TRBD2. Germline V gene data show CDR1 as SGHTA and CDR2 as FQGNSA. The CDR3 consists of 17 residues. The V gene end was trimmed by 3 bases and the J gene end by 4 bases; junction bases not matched to a gene: 12. The CDR3 here is CASSFDIAGVWRETQYF. The CDR3 nucleotides read TGTGCCAGCAGCTTCGATATAGCGGGAGTATGGAGAGAGACCCAGTACTTC. The variable domain in full, completed from reference TRBV7-2 and TRBJ2-5, reads GAGVSQSPSNKVTEKGKDVELRCDPISGHTALYWYRQSLGQGLEFLIYFQGNSAPDKSGLPSDRFSAERTGGSVSTLTIQRTQQEDSAVYLCASSFDIAGVWRETQYFGPGTRLLVL.

The rearrangement joins TRBV7-2 to TRBJ2-5; TRBD2 is a possible D gene (7 bases). The germline V gene has CDR1 SGHTA and CDR2 FQGNSA. Trimming took off 8 bases at V and 4 bases at J, with 17 bases between the two ends. This CDR3 spans 14 amino acids. The DNA of the CDR3 is TGTGCCAGCGGGGGGGGGGCCAGAGTAGAGACCCAGTACTTC. Its protein is CASGGGARVETQYF. The full variable domain, in which reference TRBV7-2 and TRBJ2-5 provide the parts outside the CDR3, is GAGVSQSPSNKVTEKGKDVELRCDPISGHTALYWYRQSLGQGLEFLIYFQGNSAPDKSGLPSDRFSAERTGGSVSTLTIQRTQQEDSAVYLCASGGGARVETQYFGPGTRLLVL.

This chain uses TRBV6-1 with TRBJ1-5, with 7 bases matching TRBD1. The germline V gene has CDR1 MNHNS and CDR2 SASEGT. The CDR3 has 14 residues. Trimming cost V 8 bases and J 5 bases; bases outside gene matches: 9. The CDR3 here is CASENRGGYQPQHF. The CDR3 DNA is TGTGCCAGCGAAAACCGAGGGGGCTATCAGCCCCAGCATTTT.